The 22 T cell receptor beta chains below come from one sample, sequenced in a study of somatic mutations in cytotoxic T cells in rheumatoid arthritis. Measured with immunoSEQ multiplex PCR; TCRdb has only the in-frame clones, and not every one. The sample carries approximately 17,000 clones, roughly 80% recorded once. Sequencing was done on a sample of CD8+ T cells sorted from blood. All receptors derive from an adult with rheumatoid arthritis.

This clone was seen just once. Other DNA sequences in the sample encode the same CDR3. The chain has TRBV7-9 and TRBJ1-2, with a weak D call TRBD1 (5 bases). Germline CDR1 SEHNR, CDR2 FQNEAQ (reference sequence). The V end was cut by 1 base, the J end by 0 bases, with 9 bases between. The CDR3 has 15 amino acids. The CDR3 DNA follows: TGTGCCAGCAGCTTAGGGCAGGGCACTAACTATGGCTACACCTTC. This sequence encodes CASSLGQGTNYGYTF.

This clone appeared a single time. This rearrangement joins TRBV13 to TRBJ2-5; D may correspond to TRBD1 or TRBD2 (5 bases each). V lost 4 bases, J lost 4 bases, and 13 bases lay in between. CDR1 is PRHDT, CDR2 FYEKMQ, per germline (reference sequence). The CDR3 consists of 14 residues. The CDR3 sequence: CASSSGAWPETQYF. The CDR3 DNA sequence: TGTGCCAGCAGCTCCGGGGCTTGGCCAGAGACCCAGTACTTC. Full variable domain (rest looked up from reference TRBV13 and TRBJ2-5): AAGVIQSPRHLIKEKRETATLKCYPIPRHDTVYWYQQGPGQDPQFLISFYEKMQSDKGSIPDRFSAQQFSDYHSELNMSSLELGDSALYFCASSSGAWPETQYFGPGTRLLVL.

This clone was detected a few times. The CDR3 bases are TGTGCCAGTAGTCCTCAGGGGCCTCAGCCCCAGCATTTT. Amino acid sequence: CASSPQGPQPQHF. The rearrangement joins TRBV19 to TRBJ1-5, with D tentatively TRBD1 (6 bases). CDR1 LNHDA and CDR2 SQIVND come from the germline V gene (reference sequence). V shed 5 bases and J shed 6 bases, with 11 bases lying between them. This CDR3 spans 13 amino acids.

The V call is TRBV28, the J call TRBJ2-7; D uncertain. Germline loops: CDR1 MDHEN, CDR2 SYDVKM. This CDR3 has 11 amino acids. V lost 6 bases to trimming and J lost 3 bases, with 6 bases between them. The CDR3 DNA is TGTGCCAGCAGCCAGAACTACGAGCAGTACTTC. This encodes CASSQNYEQYF. Full variable domain (missing parts from reference TRBV28 and TRBJ2-7): DVKVTQSSRYLVKRTGEKVFLECVQDMDHENMFWYRQDPGLGLRLIYFSYDVKMKEKGDIPEGYSVSREKKERFSLILESASTNQTSMYLCASSQNYEQYFGPGTRLTVT.

In DNA form, the CDR3 reads TGTGCCAGCAGCTTAGTAGCGGGGGATTACAATGAGCAGTTCTTC. Translating it yields CASSLVAGDYNEQFF. V is TRBV7-2 and J is TRBJ2-1; 9 nucleotides match TRBD2. Looked up from germline, CDR1 is SGHTA and CDR2 is FQGNSA. The CDR3 sequence is 15 residues long. Trimming took 1 base from V and 4 from J; bases not matched to a gene: 2. Complete variable domain (other parts from reference TRBV7-2 and TRBJ2-1): GAGVSQSPSNKVTEKGKDVELRCDPISGHTALYWYRQSLGQGLEFLIYFQGNSAPDKSGLPSDRFSAERTGGSVSTLTIQRTQQEDSAVYLCASSLVAGDYNEQFFGPGTRLTVL.

The V and J genes are TRBV11-2 and TRBJ2-7, with 8 bases identical to TRBD2. This CDR3 is built from 16 residues. The V gene end was trimmed by 5 bases and the J gene end by 2 bases; junction bases not matched to a gene: 11. Germline CDR1 reads SGHAT; CDR2 reads FQNNGV. The CDR3 loop is CASSPDSAGGAYEQYF. In DNA, the CDR3 is TGTGCCAGCAGCCCCGACTCTGCCGGGGGGGCCTACGAGCAGTACTTC.

The chain joins TRBV5-4 to TRBJ2-7; D is unresolved. CDR3 length: 11 residues. The V end was cut by 4 bases, the J end by 3 bases, with 5 bases between. Germline V gene data show CDR1 as SGHNT and CDR2 as YYREEE (reference sequence). CDR3 nucleotides: TGTGCCAGCAGCCCTGGCTACGAGCAGTACTTC. Its translation: CASSPGYEQYF.

The gene calls are TRBV4-1 and TRBJ2-1; possibly TRBD1 or TRBD2 for D (5 bases each). Trimming cost V 5 bases and J 4 bases, with 12 bases left between them. The germline V gene has CDR1 MGHRA and CDR2 YSYEKL. This CDR3 is built from 14 residues. The CDR3 region is CASSYRDQYNEQFF. The CDR3 DNA reads as TGCGCCAGCAGCTACCGGGACCAATACAATGAGCAGTTCTTC.

The rearrangement joins TRBV19 to TRBJ2-1; 12 positions agree with TRBD2. This CDR3 contains 17 residues. Trimming cost V 7 bases and J 4 bases; bases outside gene matches: 11. Germline V gives CDR1 LNHDA, CDR2 SQIVND (reference sequence). The CDR3 region has the DNA TGTGCCAGTAAAATTGGTCCTAGCGGGGGGGAATACAATGAGCAGTTCTTC. Its translation: CASKIGPSGGEYNEQFF.

This chain uses TRBV29-1 with TRBJ2-1; D unclear. CDR3 length equals 14 residues. The V end was cut by 4 bases, the J end by 5 bases, with 15 bases between. Germline CDR1 SQVTM, CDR2 ANQGSEA. The CDR3 region is CSVVGTQNDNEQFF. The CDR3 bases are TGCAGCGTTGTCGGCACCCAGAACGACAATGAGCAGTTCTTC.

The chain couples TRBV6-5 to TRBJ2-1; tentatively, D is TRBD2 (5 bases). V lost 5 bases and J 5 bases, leaving 10 bases between the germline ends. This CDR3 is 13 amino acids long. Germline V lookup: CDR1 MNHEY, CDR2 SVGAGI. For the CDR3, the DNA is TGTGCCAGCAGTCCGGACTGGGACAATGAGCAGTTCTTC. This gives the protein CASSPDWDNEQFF.

The chain recombines TRBV6-5 with TRBJ1-6; D remains ambiguous. Germline V CDR1 and CDR2: MNHEY, SVGAGI. The CDR3 is 10 amino acids. The ends were cut back, 8 bases at V and 6 bases at J, with 2 bases in the middle. CDR3 DNA: TGTGCCAGCGGTAATTCACCCCTCCACTTT. Translation gives CASGNSPLHF.

In its sample, this clone was seen a few times. The chain employs TRBV2 and TRBJ2-2, with 9 bases aligning to TRBD2. The CDR3 consists of 16 residues. J was trimmed by 7 bases and V by 3 bases; bases with no gene match: 9. The germline V gene encodes CDR1 SNHLY and CDR2 FYNNEI. CDR3 bases: TGTGCCAGCAGTGATGAGGCTAGCGGGGTAGTCGGGGAGCTGTTTTTT. Encoded protein: CASSDEASGVVGELFF.

The chain recombines TRBV2 with TRBJ1-2; TRBD1 aligns across 7 bases. Trimming removed 6 bases from V and 3 bases from J; junction bases left unmatched: 10. The CDR3 totals 15 residues. CDR1 and CDR2 (germline): SNHLY, FYNNEI. The CDR3 nucleotides are TGTGCCAGCAGCCCTCGACAGGGTCTGGACTATGGCTACACCTTC. Translated, it gives CASSPRQGLDYGYTF.

This clone was observed a few times. The chain is built from TRBV4-1 and TRBJ1-6; TRBD1 matches at 7 bases. V shed 4 bases, J shed 10 bases, and the junction held 16 bases outside the gene matches. CDR1 is MGHRA and CDR2 is YSYEKL in the germline V gene. This CDR3 spans 17 amino acids. The CDR3 here is CASSPGWRNRGGSPLHF. In DNA form, the CDR3 reads TGCGCCAGCAGCCCGGGATGGCGGAACAGGGGTGGGTCACCCCTCCACTTT.

The rearrangement links TRBV6-5 to TRBJ2-2, with D hard to call. Trimming removed 7 bases from V and 3 bases from J, with 12 bases in between. The CDR3 is made up of 14 amino acids. Germline V gene data show CDR1 as MNHEY and CDR2 as SVGAGI. The CDR3 protein is CASNQQDHTGELFF. The CDR3 DNA is TGTGCCAGCAACCAGCAGGATCACACCGGGGAGCTGTTTTTT.

J is TRBJ1-1 and V is TRBV4-2, with 10 nucleotides matching TRBD1. Per germline, CDR1 LGHNA and CDR2 YNFKEQ. V trimming: 0 bases; J trimming: 3 bases; junction bases outside the gene matches: 4. The length of the CDR3 is 16 residues. CDR3 nucleotide sequence: TGTGCCAGCAGCCAAGATCCGGACAGGGGGGACACTGAAGCTTTCTTT. This translates into CASSQDPDRGDTEAFF.

The gene calls are TRBV29-1 and TRBJ2-5; 10 positions agree with TRBD2. J gave up 1 base and V 4 bases, and 6 bases lay outside the gene matches. The CDR3 has 15 residues. The germline gives CDR1 SQVTM, CDR2 ANQGSEA. The CDR3 sequence is CSVAASGGSQETQYF. In DNA, the CDR3 is TGCAGCGTTGCCGCTAGCGGGGGATCCCAAGAGACCCAGTACTTC.

The rearrangement uses TRBV27 and TRBJ1-1, with D uncertain. V was pared by 0 bases and J by 11 bases, with 7 bases between. The CDR3 is made up of 11 amino acids. Germline CDR1 and CDR2: MNHEY and SMNVEV (reference sequence). CDR3 protein: CASSLSGEAFF. CDR3 in DNA: TGTGCCAGCAGTTTATCCGGTGAGGCTTTCTTT.

The gene calls are TRBV11-2 and TRBJ2-3; TRBD2 matches at 13 bases. V was clipped by 2 bases and J by 4 bases; unmatched bases: 12. This CDR3 has 19 amino acids. Germline V lookup: CDR1 SGHAT, CDR2 FQNNGV. In DNA, the CDR3 is TGTGCCAGCAGCTTACAGGGACTAGCGGGGACCGGCCCCCCAGATACGCAGTATTTT. Translating it yields CASSLQGLAGTGPPDTQYF. The variable domain in full, completed from reference TRBV11-2 and TRBJ2-3, reads EAGVAQSPRYKIIEKRQSVAFWCNPISGHATLYWYQQILGQGPKLLIQFQNNGVVDDSQLPKDRFSAERLKGVDSTLKIQPAKLEDSAVYLCASSLQGLAGTGPPDTQYFGPGTRLTVL.

This clone was recorded a few times. The CDR3 nucleotides are TGTGCCAGCAGCCCACTTTACAGGAGAAACTCCTACGAGCAGTACTTC. It yields the protein CASSPLYRRNSYEQYF. The chain has TRBV9 and TRBJ2-7, with a tentative D call TRBD1 (5 bases). Germline V gene data show CDR1 as SGDLS and CDR2 as YYNGEE. Trimming took 4 bases from V and 0 from J, leaving 17 bases between them. The CDR3 loop spans 16 amino acids.

J is TRBJ2-7 and V is TRBV5-1; the match to TRBD1 covers 11 bases. Germline lookup yields CDR1 SGHRS and CDR2 YFSETQ. The length of the CDR3 is 15 residues. The V segment lost 4 bases and the J segment 4 bases; nucleotides outside the gene matches: 7. The CDR3 is CASSPSGTGGYEQYF. The CDR3 DNA is TGCGCCAGCAGCCCATCCGGGACAGGGGGTTACGAGCAGTACTTC. Supplemented by reference TRBV5-1 and TRBJ2-7, the full variable domain reads KAGVTQTPRYLIKTRGQQVTLSCSPISGHRSVSWYQQTPGQGLQFLFEYFSETQRNKGNFPGRFSGRQFSNSRSEMNVSTLELGDSALYLCASSPSGTGGYEQYFGPGTRLTVT.